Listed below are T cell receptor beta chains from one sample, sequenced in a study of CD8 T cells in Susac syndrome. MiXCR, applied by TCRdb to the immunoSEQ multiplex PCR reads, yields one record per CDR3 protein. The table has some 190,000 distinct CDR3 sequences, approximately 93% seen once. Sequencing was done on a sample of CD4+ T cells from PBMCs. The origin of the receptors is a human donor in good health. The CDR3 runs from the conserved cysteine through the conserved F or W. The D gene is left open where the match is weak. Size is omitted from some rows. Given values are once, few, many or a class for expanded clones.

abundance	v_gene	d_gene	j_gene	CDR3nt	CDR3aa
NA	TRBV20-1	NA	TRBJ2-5	TGCAGTCCTAAGAGGACTCTGGAGGAGACCCAGTACTTC	CSPKRTLEETQYF
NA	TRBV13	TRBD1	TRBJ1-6	TGTGCCAGCAGCTCTCCGGGACAGAATTCACCCCTCCACTTT	CASSSPGQNSPLHF
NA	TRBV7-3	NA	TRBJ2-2	TGTGCCAGCAGCTTGGAGGGGGCGCAAACCGGGGAGCTGTTTTTT	CASSLEGAQTGELFF
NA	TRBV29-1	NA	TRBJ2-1	TGCAGCGTTGAAGATAATAGGGACAATGAGCAGTTCTTC	CSVEDNRDNEQFF
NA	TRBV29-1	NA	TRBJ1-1	TGCAGCGTTGTAGTGAGTGCGAACACTGAAGCTTTCTTT	CSVVVSANTEAFF
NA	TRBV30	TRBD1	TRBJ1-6	TGTGCCTGGAGGGGACAGGCCGCCGGGAATTCACCCCTCCACTTT	CAWRGQAAGNSPLHF
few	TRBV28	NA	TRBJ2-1	TGTGCCAGCACTCCTGGGGGTTCCTACAATGAGCAGTTCTTC	CASTPGGSYNEQFF
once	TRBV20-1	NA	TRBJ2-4	TGCAGTGCTATAGTAAATCTGGAAAACATTCAGTACTTC	CSAIVNLENIQYF
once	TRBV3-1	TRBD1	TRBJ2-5	TGTGCCAGCAGCCATAAGACAGGGGAGGAGGAGACCCAGTACTTC	CASSHKTGEEETQYF
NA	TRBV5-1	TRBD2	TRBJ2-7	TGCGCCAGCAGCGTTGAGACTAGCGGCCCGAGAGAGCAGTACTTC	CASSVETSGPREQYF
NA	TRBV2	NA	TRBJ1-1	TGTGCCACCAGCGGAGTTCGCACTGAAGCTTTCTTT	CATSGVRTEAFF
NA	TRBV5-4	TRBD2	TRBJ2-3	TGTGCCAGCAGCTTGACCAGCGGGGTTGCAGATACGCAGTATTTT	CASSLTSGVADTQYF
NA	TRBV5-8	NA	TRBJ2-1	TGTGCCAGCAGCTTGGTGGCAGGGAGGAATGAGCAGTTCTTC	CASSLVAGRNEQFF
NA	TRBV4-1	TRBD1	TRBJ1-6	TGCGCCAGCAGCTCTCCGGGACAGGGGCCTCTGGCCCTCCACTTT	CASSSPGQGPLALHF
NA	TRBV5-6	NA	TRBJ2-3	TGTGCCAGCAGCTTGGTCCGGCAGATCACAGATACGCAGTATTTT	CASSLVRQITDTQYF
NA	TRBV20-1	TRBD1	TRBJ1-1	TGCAGTGCGCGACAGGGGGCAGGGGCTGAAGCTTTCTTT	CSARQGAGAEAFF
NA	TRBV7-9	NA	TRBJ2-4	TGTGCCAGCAGCCTGGACCGACTCAGGAACATTCAGTACTTC	CASSLDRLRNIQYF
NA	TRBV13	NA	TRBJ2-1	TGTGCCAGCAGCTTTTGGACTGGGACCTACAATGAGCAGTTCTTC	CASSFWTGTYNEQFF
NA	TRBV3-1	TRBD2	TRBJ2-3	TGTGCCAGCAGCTCCCTAGCGGGGGGGCCGGGCACAGATACGCAGTATTTT	CASSSLAGGPGTDTQYF
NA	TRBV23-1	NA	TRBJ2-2	TGCGCCAGCAGTCAATTTTCTCCGGAACGGACCGGGGAGCTGTTTTTT	CASSQFSPERTGELFF
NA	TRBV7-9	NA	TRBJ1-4	TGTGCCAGCAGCTCACGACAGCAGAATGAAAAACTGTTTTTT	CASSSRQQNEKLFF
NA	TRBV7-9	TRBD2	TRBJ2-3	TGTGCCAGCAGCTTCAGCGGGGGTGGAGATACGCAGTATTTT	CASSFSGGGDTQYF
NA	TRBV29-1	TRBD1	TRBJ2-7	TGCAGCGCAAGCTACCGGGACAGGGGAAACGAGCAGTACTTC	CSASYRDRGNEQYF
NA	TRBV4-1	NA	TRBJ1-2	TGCGCCAGCAGCCAAGATTATGGGGGCTATGGCTACACCTTC	CASSQDYGGYGYTF
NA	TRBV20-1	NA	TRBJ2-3	TGCAGTGCTCGCCAGGGAAGTAGCACAGATACGCAGTATTTT	CSARQGSSTDTQYF
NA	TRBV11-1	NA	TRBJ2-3	TGTGCCAGCAGCTCGGGGAGTCCTTTTGCAGGAGATACGCAGTATTTT	CASSSGSPFAGDTQYF
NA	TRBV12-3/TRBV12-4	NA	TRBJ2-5	TGTGCCAGCAGTTATAGGACGGTTGAGTACTTC	CASSYRTVEYF
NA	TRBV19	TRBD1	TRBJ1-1	TGTGCCAGTAGATCGGGACAGGGGGCCACTGAAGCTTTCTTT	CASRSGQGATEAFF
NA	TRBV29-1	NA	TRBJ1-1	TGCAGCGGGTCCTGGGTAAAGACTGAAGCTTTCTTT	CSGSWVKTEAFF
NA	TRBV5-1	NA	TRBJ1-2	TGCGCCAGCAGCTTTCGGGTTGGTTCTTACCATGGCTACACCTTC	CASSFRVGSYHGYTF
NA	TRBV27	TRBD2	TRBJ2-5	TGTGCCAGCAGTATACTAGCGGGGAGCAGAGAGACCCAGTACTTC	CASSILAGSRETQYF
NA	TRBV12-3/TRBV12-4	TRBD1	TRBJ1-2	TGTGCCAGCAGTTTGACAGGGGGGGACTATGGCTACACCTTC	CASSLTGGDYGYTF
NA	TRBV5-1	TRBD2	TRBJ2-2	TGCGCCAGCAGCCCCGGACTAGCGGGGGGCACCGGGGAGCTGTTTTTT	CASSPGLAGGTGELFF
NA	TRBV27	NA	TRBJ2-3	TGTGCCAGCAGTTCCGCCCCTGACCTGACAGATACGCAGTATTTT	CASSSAPDLTDTQYF
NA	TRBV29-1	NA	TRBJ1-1	TGCAGCGTTGTAAGAGGGGGTGGCACTGAAGCTTTCTTT	CSVVRGGGTEAFF
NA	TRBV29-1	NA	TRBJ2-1	TGCAGCGTTGAAGATAAAGACATAGGAAGCAATGAGCAGTTCTTC	CSVEDKDIGSNEQFF
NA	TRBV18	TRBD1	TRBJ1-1	TGTGCCAGCTCACCGAAGACAGGGAGCGAAGCTTTCTTT	CASSPKTGSEAFF
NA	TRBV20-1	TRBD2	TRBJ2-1	TGCAGTGCTACCAAACTAGCGGGGGGTCACAATGAGCAGTTCTTC	CSATKLAGGHNEQFF
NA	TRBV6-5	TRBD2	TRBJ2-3	TGTGCCAGCAGTGATAGCGGGGGCACAGATACGCAGTATTTT	CASSDSGGTDTQYF
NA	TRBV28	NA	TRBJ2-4	TGTGCCAGCGCTATAACAGGGGCCAAAAACATTCAGTACTTC	CASAITGAKNIQYF
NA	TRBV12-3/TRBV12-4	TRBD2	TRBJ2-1	TGTGCCAGCAGTTTAGGGACGGGGGGGCCCAATGAGCAGTTCTTC	CASSLGTGGPNEQFF
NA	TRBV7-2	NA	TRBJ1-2	TGTGCCAGCAGCATCAATGCGGTCTACTATGGCTACACCTTC	CASSINAVYYGYTF
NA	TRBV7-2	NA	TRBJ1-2	TGTGCCAGCAGCGGGGACAACCTCTATGGCTACACCTTC	CASSGDNLYGYTF
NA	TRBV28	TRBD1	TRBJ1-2	TGTGCCAGCAGGAAGACAGGGGGGTTCGGCTACACCTTC	CASRKTGGFGYTF
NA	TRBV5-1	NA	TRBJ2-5	TGCGCCAGCAGCTTGGTTCAGCAAGAGACCCAGTACTTC	CASSLVQQETQYF
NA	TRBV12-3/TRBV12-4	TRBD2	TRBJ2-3	TGTGCCAGCATTCTAGCGGGGGGGCCCACAGATACGCAGTATTTT	CASILAGGPTDTQYF
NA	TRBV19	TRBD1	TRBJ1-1	TGTGCCAGTAGTATAGCTTGGGGTCTGGGGACAGGGAAGACTGAAGCTTTCTTT	CASSIAWGLGTGKTEAFF
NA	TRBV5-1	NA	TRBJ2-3	TGCGCCAGCAGCTTGGAGGGGTTAGACCAGCCCACAGATACGCAGTATTTT	CASSLEGLDQPTDTQYF
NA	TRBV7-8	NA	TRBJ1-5	TGTGCCAGCAGCTTACAAACAGCCCCCCAGCCCCAGCATTTT	CASSLQTAPQPQHF
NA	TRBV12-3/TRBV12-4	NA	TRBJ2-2	TGTGCCAGCAGTTCGCGGTGGCTGTTTTTT	CASSSRWLFF
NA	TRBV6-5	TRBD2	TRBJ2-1	TGTGCCGCCGGGAGGGCCCCGGGCAATGAGCAGTTCTTC	CAAGRAPGNEQFF
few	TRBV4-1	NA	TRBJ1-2	TGCGCCAGCAGCCAAGCGACGTCCGAACCAGGCTACACCTTC	CASSQATSEPGYTF
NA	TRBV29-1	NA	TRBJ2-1	TGCAGCGTTGTCCGCCATTACCGAGAGGTGGGGGGGCCGAACAATGAGCAGTTCTTC	CSVVRHYREVGGPNNEQFF